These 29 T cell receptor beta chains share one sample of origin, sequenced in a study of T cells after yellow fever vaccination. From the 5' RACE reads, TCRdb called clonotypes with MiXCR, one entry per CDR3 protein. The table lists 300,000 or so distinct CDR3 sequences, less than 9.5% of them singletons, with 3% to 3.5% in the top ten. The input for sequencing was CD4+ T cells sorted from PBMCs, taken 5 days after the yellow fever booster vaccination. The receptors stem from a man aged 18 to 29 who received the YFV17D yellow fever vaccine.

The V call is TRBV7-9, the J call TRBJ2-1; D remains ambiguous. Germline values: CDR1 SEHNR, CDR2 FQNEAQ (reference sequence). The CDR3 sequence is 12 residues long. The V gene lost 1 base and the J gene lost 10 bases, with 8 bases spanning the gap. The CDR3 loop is CASSLDYLEQFF. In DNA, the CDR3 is TGTGCCAGCAGCTTAGACTACTTGGAGCAGTTCTTC.

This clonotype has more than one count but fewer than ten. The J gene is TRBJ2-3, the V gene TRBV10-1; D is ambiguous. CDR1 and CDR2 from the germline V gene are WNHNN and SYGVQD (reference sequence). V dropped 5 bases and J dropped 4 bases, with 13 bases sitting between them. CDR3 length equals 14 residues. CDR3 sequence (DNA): TGCGCCAGCAGTATCTACCCCGGGCCAGATACGCAGTATTTT. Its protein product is CASSIYPGPDTQYF.

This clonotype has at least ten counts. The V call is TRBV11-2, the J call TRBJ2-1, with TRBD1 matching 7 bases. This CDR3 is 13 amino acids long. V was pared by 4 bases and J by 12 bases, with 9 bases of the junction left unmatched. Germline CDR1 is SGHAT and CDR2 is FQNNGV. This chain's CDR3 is CASSSDRDQRQFF. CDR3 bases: TGTGCCAGCAGCTCCGACAGGGATCAGAGGCAGTTCTTC.

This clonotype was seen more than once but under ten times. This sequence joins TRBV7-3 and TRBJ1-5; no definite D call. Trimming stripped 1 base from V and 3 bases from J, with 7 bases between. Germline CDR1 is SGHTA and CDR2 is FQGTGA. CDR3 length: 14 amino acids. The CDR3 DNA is TGTGCCAGCAGCTTAAATGGTCCCAATCAGCCCCAGCATTTT. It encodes CASSLNGPNQPQHF.

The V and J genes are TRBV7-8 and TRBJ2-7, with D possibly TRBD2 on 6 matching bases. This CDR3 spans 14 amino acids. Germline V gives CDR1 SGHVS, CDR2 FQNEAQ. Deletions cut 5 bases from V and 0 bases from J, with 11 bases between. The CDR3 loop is CASSPPAGSYEQYF. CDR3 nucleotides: TGTGCCAGCAGCCCCCCAGCGGGCTCCTACGAGCAGTACTTC. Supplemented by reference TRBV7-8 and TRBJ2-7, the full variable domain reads GAGVSQSPRYKVAKRGQDVALRCDPISGHVSLFWYQQALGQGPEFLTYFQNEAQLDKSGLPSDRFFAERPEGSVSTLKIQRTQQEDSAVYLCASSPPAGSYEQYFGPGTRLTVT.

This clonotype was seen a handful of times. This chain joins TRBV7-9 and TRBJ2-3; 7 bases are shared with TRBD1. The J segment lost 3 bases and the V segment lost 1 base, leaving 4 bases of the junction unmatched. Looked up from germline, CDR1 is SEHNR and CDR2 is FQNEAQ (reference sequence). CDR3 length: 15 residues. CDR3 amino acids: CASSLDLTGTDTQYF. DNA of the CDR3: TGTGCCAGCAGCTTAGATTTGACAGGGACAGATACGCAGTATTTT.

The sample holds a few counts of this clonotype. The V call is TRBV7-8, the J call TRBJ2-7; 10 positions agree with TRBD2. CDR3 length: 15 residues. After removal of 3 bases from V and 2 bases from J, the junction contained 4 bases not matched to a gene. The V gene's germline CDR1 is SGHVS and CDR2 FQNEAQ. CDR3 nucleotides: TGTGCCAGCAGCTTGGTAGCGGGGGGCCCCTACGAGCAGTACGTC. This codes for CASSLVAGGPYEQYV.

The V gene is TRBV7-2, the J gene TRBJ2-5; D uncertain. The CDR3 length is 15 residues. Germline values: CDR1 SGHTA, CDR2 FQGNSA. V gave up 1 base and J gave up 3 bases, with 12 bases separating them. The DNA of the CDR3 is TGTGCCAGCAGCTTAGACCCCAGACCCGAAGAGACCCAGTACTTC. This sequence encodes CASSLDPRPEETQYF.

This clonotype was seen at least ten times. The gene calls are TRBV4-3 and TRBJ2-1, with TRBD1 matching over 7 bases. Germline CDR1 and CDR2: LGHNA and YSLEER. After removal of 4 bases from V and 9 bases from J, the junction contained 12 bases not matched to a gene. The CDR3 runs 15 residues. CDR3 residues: CASSPRTGWTGEQFF. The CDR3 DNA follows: TGCGCCAGCAGCCCCCGGACAGGTTGGACAGGTGAGCAGTTCTTC.

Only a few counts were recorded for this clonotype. In DNA, the CDR3 is TGTGCCAGCAGCCAATTACAGGGGATTGGATCACCCCTCCACTTT. Encoded protein: CASSQLQGIGSPLHF. J is TRBJ1-6 and V is TRBV16, with 7 bases that match TRBD1. CDR1 and CDR2 (germline): KGHSY, FQNENV. V lost 1 base to trimming and J lost 10 bases; unmatched junction nucleotides: 7. The length of the CDR3 is 15 residues.

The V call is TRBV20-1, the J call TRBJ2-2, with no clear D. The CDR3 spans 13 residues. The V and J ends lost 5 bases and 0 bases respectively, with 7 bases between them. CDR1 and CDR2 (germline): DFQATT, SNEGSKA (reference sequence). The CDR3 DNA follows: TGCAGTGCTCGCCCGACGAACACCGGGGAGCTGTTTTTT. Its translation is CSARPTNTGELFF.

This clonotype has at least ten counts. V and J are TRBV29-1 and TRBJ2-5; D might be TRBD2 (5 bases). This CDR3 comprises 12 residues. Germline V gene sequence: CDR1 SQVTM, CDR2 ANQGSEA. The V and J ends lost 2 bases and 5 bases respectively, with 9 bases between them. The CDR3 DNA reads TGCAGCGTTGAACCTAGCCGGGAGACCCAGTACTTC. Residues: CSVEPSRETQYF.

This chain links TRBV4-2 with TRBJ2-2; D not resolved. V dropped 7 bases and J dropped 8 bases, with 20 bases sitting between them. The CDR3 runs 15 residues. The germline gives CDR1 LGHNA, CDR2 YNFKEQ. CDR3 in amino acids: CASTSRAASVGELFF. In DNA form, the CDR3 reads TGTGCCAGCACGTCCCGGGCAGCAAGTGTTGGGGAGCTGTTTTTT.

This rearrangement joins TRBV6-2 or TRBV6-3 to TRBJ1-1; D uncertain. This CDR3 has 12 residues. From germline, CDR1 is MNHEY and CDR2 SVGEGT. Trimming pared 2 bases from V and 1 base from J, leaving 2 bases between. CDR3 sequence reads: CASSYRNTEAFF. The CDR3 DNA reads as TGTGCCAGCAGTTACCGGAACACTGAAGCTTTCTTT.

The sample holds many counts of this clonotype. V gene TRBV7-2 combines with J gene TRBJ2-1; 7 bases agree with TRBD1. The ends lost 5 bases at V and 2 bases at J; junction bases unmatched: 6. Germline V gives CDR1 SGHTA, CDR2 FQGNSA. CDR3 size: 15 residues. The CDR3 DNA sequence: TGTGCCAGCAGCCTAAAGGGACAGACCTACAATGAGCAGTTCTTC. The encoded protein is CASSLKGQTYNEQFF.

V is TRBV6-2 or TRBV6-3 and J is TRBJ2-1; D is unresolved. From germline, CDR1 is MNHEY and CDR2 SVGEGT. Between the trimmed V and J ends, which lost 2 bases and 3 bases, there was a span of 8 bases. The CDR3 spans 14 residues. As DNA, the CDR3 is TGTGCCAGCAGTTACGATCGCAGCTACAATGAGCAGTTCTTC. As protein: CASSYDRSYNEQFF.

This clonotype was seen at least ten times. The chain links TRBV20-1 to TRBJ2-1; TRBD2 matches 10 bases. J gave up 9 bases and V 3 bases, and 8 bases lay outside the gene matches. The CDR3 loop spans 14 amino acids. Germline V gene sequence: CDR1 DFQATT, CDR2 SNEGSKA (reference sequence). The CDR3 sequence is CSASNSGGAGEQFF. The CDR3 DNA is TGCAGTGCTAGCAACAGCGGGGGGGCGGGTGAGCAGTTCTTC.

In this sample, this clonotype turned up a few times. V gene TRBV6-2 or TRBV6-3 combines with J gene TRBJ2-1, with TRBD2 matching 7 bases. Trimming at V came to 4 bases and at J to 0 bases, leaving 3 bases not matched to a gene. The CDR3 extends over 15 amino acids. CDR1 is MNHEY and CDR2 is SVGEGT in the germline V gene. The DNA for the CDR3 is TGTGCCAGCAGTTGGGGGGGTCCCTCCTACAATGAGCAGTTCTTC. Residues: CASSWGGPSYNEQFF.

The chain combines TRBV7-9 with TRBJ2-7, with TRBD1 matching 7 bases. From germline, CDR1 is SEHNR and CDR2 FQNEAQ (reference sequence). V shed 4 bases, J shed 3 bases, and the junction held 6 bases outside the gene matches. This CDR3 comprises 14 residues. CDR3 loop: CASSSSGTDYEQYV. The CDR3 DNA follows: TGTGCCAGCAGCTCCTCCGGGACAGACTACGAGCAGTACGTC.

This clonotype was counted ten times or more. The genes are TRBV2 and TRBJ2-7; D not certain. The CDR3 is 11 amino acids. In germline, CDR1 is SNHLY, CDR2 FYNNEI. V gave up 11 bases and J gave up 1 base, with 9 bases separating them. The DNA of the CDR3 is TGTGCCGGCCAGAGTTCCTACGAGCAGTACTTC. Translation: CAGQSSYEQYF.

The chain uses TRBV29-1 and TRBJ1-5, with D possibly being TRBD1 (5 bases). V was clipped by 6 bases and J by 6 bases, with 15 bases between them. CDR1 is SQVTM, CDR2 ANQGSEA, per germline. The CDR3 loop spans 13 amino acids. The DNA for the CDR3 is TGCAGCGTGGGAATGACAGCGGGTCAGCCCCAGCATTTT. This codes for CSVGMTAGQPQHF.

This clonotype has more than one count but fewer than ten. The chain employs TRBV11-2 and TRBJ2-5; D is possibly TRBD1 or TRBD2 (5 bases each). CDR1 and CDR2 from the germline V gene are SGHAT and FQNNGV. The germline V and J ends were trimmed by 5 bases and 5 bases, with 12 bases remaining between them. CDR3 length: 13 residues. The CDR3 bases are TGTGCCAGCAGCCGACTTGAGGGGGAGACCCAGTACTTC. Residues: CASSRLEGETQYF.

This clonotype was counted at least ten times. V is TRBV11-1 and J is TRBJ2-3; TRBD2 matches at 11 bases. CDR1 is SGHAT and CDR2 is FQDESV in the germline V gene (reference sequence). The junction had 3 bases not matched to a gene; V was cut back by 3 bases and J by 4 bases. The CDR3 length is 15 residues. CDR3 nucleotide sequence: TGTGCCAGCAGCTTCGAACTAGCGGGGGCAGATACGCAGTATTTT. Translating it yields CASSFELAGADTQYF.

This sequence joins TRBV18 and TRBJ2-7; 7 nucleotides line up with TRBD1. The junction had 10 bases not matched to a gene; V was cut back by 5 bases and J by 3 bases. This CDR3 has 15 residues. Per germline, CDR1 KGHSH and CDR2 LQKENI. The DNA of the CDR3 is TGTGCCAGCTCAACGAACGGACAGGTTAGCTACGAGCAGTACTTC. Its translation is CASSTNGQVSYEQYF.

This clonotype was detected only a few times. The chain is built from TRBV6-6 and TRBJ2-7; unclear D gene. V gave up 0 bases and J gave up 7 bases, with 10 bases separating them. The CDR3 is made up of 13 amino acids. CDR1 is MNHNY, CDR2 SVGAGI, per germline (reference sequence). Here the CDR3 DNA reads TGTGCCAGCAGTTACTCGCTAGACCGGGAGCAGTACGTC. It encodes CASSYSLDREQYV.

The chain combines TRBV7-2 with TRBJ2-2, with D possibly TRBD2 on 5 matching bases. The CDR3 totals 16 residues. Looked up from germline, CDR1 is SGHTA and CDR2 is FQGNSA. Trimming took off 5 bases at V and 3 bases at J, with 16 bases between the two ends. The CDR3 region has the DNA TGTGCCAGCAGCCCGGTATCGGCTAGCTACACCGGGGAGCTGTTTTTT. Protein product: CASSPVSASYTGELFF.

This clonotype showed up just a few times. CDR3 DNA sequence: TGTGCCAGCAGCTTAGCTAATTCGGAGGGGGCTGAAGCTTTCTTT. Residues: CASSLANSEGAEAFF. This chain connects TRBV7-9 to TRBJ1-1; the D gene is possibly TRBD1 (6 bases). Germline lookup yields CDR1 SEHNR and CDR2 FQNEAQ (reference sequence). Trimming took 0 bases from V and 6 from J, leaving 14 bases between them. This CDR3 is 15 amino acids long.

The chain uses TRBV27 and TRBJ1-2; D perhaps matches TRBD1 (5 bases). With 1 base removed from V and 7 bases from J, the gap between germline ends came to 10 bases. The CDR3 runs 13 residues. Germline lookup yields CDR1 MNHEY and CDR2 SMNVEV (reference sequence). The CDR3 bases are TGTGCCAGCAGTTTATGGCAGGGCAGTGGCTACACCTTC. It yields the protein CASSLWQGSGYTF.

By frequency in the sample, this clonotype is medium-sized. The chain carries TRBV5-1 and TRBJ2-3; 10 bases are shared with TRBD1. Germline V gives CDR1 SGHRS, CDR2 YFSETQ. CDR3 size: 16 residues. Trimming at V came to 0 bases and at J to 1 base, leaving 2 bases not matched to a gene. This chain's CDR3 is CASSLATGGGTDTQYF. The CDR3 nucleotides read TGCGCCAGCAGCTTGGCGACAGGGGGCGGCACAGATACGCAGTATTTT.